This TCR beta chain was profiled in a study of gammadelta T cells during hepatitis C antiviral therapy. Treatment denoted: sofosbuvir plus ledipasvir, interferon-free. Using about 23-30 PCR cycles, TRG and TRD CDR3 amplicons were generated. cDNA synthesis used mRNA that was extracted from sorted cells. MiXCR, run by TCRdb on the reads, gives a single entry per CDR3 protein. This listing includes a couple of distinct CDR3 sequences. This specimen was Vgamma9+ gamma-delta T cells from peripheral blood, taken at week 12 follow-up after direct-acting antiviral therapy. The receptors come from an adult with chronic hepatitis C.

A note on this clonotype: This beta chain turned up in a library designed for delta chains; as an off-target read, its abundance says little. V usage is TRBV9 and J usage is TRBJ2-5; 9 nucleotides match TRBD2. Germline V CDR1 and CDR2: SGDLS, YYNGEE. CDR3 size: 17 residues. The V segment lost 0 bases and the J segment 1 base; nucleotides outside the gene matches: 7. In nucleotides, the CDR3 is TGTGCCAGCAGCGTAGCGACCGGCGGGGGGGCCCAAGAGACCCAGTACTTC. Protein product: CASSVATGGGAQETQYF.